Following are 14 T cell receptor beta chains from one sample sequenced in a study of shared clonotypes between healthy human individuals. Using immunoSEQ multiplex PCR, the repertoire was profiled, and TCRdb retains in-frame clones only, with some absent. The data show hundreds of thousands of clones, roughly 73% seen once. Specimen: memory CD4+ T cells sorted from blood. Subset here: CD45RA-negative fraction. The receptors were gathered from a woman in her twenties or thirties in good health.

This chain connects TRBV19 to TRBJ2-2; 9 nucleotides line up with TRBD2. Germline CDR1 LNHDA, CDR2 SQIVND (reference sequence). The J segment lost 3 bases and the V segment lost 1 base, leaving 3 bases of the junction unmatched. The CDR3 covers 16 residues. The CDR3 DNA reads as TGTGCCAGTAGTATAGCCACTAGCGGGTACACCGGGGAGCTGTTTTTT. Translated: CASSIATSGYTGELFF.

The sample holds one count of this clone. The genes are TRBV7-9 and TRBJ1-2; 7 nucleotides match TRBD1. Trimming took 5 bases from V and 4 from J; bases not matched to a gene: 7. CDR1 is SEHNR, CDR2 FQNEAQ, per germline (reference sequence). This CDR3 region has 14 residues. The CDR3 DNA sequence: TGTGCCAGCAGCCACCGGGACAGAAGCTATGGCTACACCTTC. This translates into CASSHRDRSYGYTF.

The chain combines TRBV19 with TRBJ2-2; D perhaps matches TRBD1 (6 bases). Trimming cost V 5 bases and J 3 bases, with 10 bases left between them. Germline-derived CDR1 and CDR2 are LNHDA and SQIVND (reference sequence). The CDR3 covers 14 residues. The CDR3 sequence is CASSEGHHTGELFF. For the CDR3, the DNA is TGTGCCAGTAGTGAGGGACACCACACCGGGGAGCTGTTTTTT.

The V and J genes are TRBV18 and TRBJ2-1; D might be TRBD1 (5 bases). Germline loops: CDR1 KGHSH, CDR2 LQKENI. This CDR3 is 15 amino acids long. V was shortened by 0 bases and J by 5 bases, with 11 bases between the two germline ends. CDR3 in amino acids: CASSPPGPDHNEQFF. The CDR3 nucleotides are TGTGCCAGCTCACCACCGGGGCCAGATCACAATGAGCAGTTCTTC.

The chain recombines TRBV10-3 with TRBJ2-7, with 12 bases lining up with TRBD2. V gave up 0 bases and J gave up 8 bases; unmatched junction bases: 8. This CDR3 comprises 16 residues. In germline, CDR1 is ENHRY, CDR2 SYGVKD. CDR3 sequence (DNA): TGTGCCATCAGTGAGTCGGAGACTAGCGGGAGCTCAAAGCAGTACTTC. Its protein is CAISESETSGSSKQYF.

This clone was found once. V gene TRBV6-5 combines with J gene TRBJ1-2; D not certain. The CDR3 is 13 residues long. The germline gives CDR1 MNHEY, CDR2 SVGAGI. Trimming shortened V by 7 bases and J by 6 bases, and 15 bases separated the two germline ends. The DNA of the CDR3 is TGTGCCAGCACCGGGGTTAGTGGGAATGGCTACACCTTC. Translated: CASTGVSGNGYTF.

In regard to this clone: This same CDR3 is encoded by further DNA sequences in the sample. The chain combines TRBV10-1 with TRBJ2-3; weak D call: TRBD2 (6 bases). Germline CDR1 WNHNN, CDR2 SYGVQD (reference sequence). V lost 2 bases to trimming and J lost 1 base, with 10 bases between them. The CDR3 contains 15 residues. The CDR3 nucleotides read TGCGCCAGCAGTGAGCGACTAGAAGGCACAGATACGCAGTATTTT. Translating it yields CASSERLEGTDTQYF.

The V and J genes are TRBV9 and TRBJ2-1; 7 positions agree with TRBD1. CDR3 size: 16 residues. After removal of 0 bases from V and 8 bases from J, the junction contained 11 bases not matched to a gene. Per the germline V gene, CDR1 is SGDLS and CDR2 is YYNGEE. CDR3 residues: CASSVEQGLASYEQFF. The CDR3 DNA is TGTGCCAGCAGCGTAGAACAGGGGCTGGCCAGCTATGAGCAGTTCTTC.

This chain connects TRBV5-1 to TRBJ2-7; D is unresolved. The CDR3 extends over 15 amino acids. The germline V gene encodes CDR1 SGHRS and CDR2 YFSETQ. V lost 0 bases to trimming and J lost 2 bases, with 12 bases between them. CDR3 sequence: CASSLVASATYEQYF. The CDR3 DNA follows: TGCGCCAGCAGCTTGGTTGCTAGTGCAACCTACGAGCAGTACTTC.

CDR3 protein: CASRQDPSGLTYNEQFF. As DNA, the CDR3 is TGCGCCAGCCGCCAGGATCCTAGCGGTCTTACCTACAATGAGCAGTTCTTC. The genes are TRBV5-1 and TRBJ2-1; 7 nucleotides match TRBD2. The CDR3 runs to 17 residues. Trimming took 7 bases from V and 2 from J; bases not matched to a gene: 15. Germline CDR1 reads SGHRS; CDR2 reads YFSETQ.

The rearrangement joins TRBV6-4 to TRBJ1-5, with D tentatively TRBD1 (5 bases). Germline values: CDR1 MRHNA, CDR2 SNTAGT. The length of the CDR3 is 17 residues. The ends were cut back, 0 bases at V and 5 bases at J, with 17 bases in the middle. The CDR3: CASSDSKGRVGDQPQHF. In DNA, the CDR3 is TGTGCCAGCAGTGACTCTAAGGGCAGGGTGGGTGATCAGCCCCAGCATTTT.

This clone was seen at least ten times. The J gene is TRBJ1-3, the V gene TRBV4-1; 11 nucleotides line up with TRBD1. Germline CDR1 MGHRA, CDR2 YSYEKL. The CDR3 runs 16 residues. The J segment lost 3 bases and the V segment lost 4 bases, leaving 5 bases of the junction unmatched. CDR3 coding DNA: TGCGCCAGCAGCCCTGAGGACAGGGGGCTTGGAAACACCATATATTTT. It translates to CASSPEDRGLGNTIYF.

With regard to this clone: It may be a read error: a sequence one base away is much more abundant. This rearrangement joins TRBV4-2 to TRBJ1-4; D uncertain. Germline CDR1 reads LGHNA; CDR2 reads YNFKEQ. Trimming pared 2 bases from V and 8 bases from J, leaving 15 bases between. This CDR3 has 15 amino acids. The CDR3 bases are TGTGCCAGCAGCCAACCTGACAAGGGTTACGAAAAACTGTTTTTT. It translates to CASSQPDKGYEKLFF.

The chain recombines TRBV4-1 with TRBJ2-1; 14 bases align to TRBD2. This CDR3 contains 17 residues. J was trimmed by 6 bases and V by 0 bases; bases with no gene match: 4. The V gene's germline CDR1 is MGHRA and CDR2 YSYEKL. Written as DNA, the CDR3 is TGCGCCAGCAGCCAAGATAAGGGACTAGCGGGAGTCAATGAGCAGTTCTTC. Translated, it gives CASSQDKGLAGVNEQFF.